The next 8 T cell receptor beta chains were all read from a single sample in a study of memory B cells and T cells in multiple sclerosis. Stimulus-free culture yielded autoproliferating CFSE-dim and non-proliferating CFSE-high T cells, each sequenced separately. Cultures began with roughly 5x10^7 CFSE-labeled PBMCs, unstimulated for under 8 days, with replicate wells pooled. No antigens are known for them. Method: immunoSEQ multiplex PCR; TCRdb's copy keeps in-frame clones and lacks some. Of roughly 12,000 clones in the sample, about four fifths were seen once. The sequenced sample consisted of PBMCs from blood kept in culture. These TCRs come from a human donor with multiple sclerosis.

The CDR3 nucleotides read TGTGCCAGCAGTTTATACGGGACTAGCGGTTTGGTAGAGGGTAAAAATGAGCAGTTCTTC. Protein product: CASSLYGTSGLVEGKNEQFF. The chain joins TRBV27 to TRBJ2-1; 11 bases are shared with TRBD2. CDR1 is MNHEY and CDR2 is SMNVEV in the germline V gene (reference sequence). The CDR3 is 20 residues long. The V gene end was trimmed by 1 base and the J gene end by 7 bases; junction bases not matched to a gene: 18.

The V and J genes are TRBV4-2 and TRBJ2-3; 13 bases map to TRBD2. CDR1 is LGHNA and CDR2 is YNFKEQ in the germline V gene. The CDR3 totals 18 residues. V lost 0 bases and J lost 4; bases outside the gene matches: 7. CDR3 region: CASSQDGRTSGSPDTQYF. The CDR3 region has the DNA TGTGCCAGCAGCCAAGATGGTCGGACTAGCGGGAGCCCAGATACGCAGTATTTT.

CDR3 DNA sequence: TGTGCCAGCAGCACCCGTTACAGAAAAGGGACTGGAAACACCATATATTTT. This sequence encodes CASSTRYRKGTGNTIYF. The chain joins TRBV7-6 to TRBJ1-3, with D unresolved. Germline V gene data show CDR1 as SGHVS and CDR2 as FNYEAQ. The CDR3 loop spans 17 amino acids. V gave up 5 bases and J gave up 2 bases, with 19 bases separating them.

V is TRBV6-1 and J is TRBJ2-3; either TRBD1 or TRBD2 may supply D (5 bases each). The CDR3 is 14 residues long. V was clipped by 3 bases and J by 6 bases, with 13 bases between them. Germline CDR1 and CDR2: MNHNS and SASEGT. The CDR3 here is CASSEGVGADTQYF. The CDR3 nucleotides read TGTGCCAGCAGTGAGGGAGTAGGGGCCGATACGCAGTATTTT.

This rearrangement joins TRBV5-1 to TRBJ2-7, with D unresolved. Trimming took 4 bases from V and 5 from J, leaving 22 bases between them. The length of the CDR3 is 16 residues. Per the germline V gene, CDR1 is SGHRS and CDR2 is YFSETQ. DNA of the CDR3: TGCGCCAGCAGCACCCACCCTGCGGACCGGCCCGACGAGCAGTACTTC. It encodes CASSTHPADRPDEQYF.

This clone was recorded a few times. J is TRBJ1-1 and V is TRBV9, with TRBD1 as a possible D gene (5 bases). The germline V gene has CDR1 SGDLS and CDR2 YYNGEE. The CDR3 is made up of 13 amino acids. Trimming took off 2 bases at V and 2 bases at J, with 7 bases between the two ends. Here the CDR3 reads CASSVRVNTEAFF. In DNA, the CDR3 is TGTGCCAGCAGCGTCAGGGTTAACACTGAAGCTTTCTTT.

The chain links TRBV28 to TRBJ1-4; possibly TRBD1 for D (6 bases). Germline CDR1 is MDHEN and CDR2 is SYDVKM. Deletions cut 7 bases from V and 7 bases from J, with 13 bases between. CDR3 size: 13 residues. CDR3 nucleotide sequence: TGTGCCAGCAACCGGGGGCAGGTTGAAAAACTGTTTTTT. The encoded protein is CASNRGQVEKLFF.

The rearrangement links TRBV19 to TRBJ2-2, with TRBD2 identical over 8 bases. The germline gives CDR1 LNHDA, CDR2 SQIVND (reference sequence). Trimming took 6 bases from V and 0 from J; bases not matched to a gene: 6. The CDR3 runs 16 residues. CDR3 loop: CASRVGSGANTGELFF. CDR3 nucleotides: TGTGCCAGTAGGGTAGGTAGCGGGGCGAACACCGGGGAGCTGTTTTTT. The entire variable domain, with the rest obtained from reference TRBV19 and TRBJ2-2, is as follows: DGGITQSPKYLFRKEGQNVTLSCEQNLNHDAMYWYRQDPGQGLRLIYYSQIVNDFQKGDIAEGYSVSREKKESFPLTVTSAQKNPTAFYLCASRVGSGANTGELFFGEGSRLTVL.